These T cell receptor beta chains were read from a single sample in a study of T cell repertoires in cytomegalovirus infection. Using its own MiXCR run on the reads, TCRdb lists one record per CDR3 protein. The repertoire consists of hundreds of thousands of distinct CDR3 sequences, with approximately 31% occurring once and the leading ten covering around 15%. Which antigens these TCRs recognize remains unknown. Sequences were derived from cultured CD8+ T cells from PBMCs, sampled from culture after CMV antigen stimulation. The receptors shown here come from a human donor in good health (CMV status not recorded). Some clones in this sample may be carry-over from other donors' samples. The CDR3 runs from the conserved cysteine through the conserved F or W. The order of the fields is D gene, J gene, clone size, V gene, CDR3 DNA, CDR3 protein. The D gene is left open where the match is weak. Only part of the rows carry a size: once, few, many, or a class if the clone is expanded.

NA	TRBJ2-1	many	TRBV5-1	TGCGCCAGCACAGTCCTCCGTCAGGATGAGCAGTTCTTC	CASTVLRQDEQFF
TRBD1	TRBJ2-5	NA	TRBV24-1	TGTGCCACCAGTGATATGGGACAGGGGCAAGAGACCCAGTACTTC	CATSDMGQGQETQYF
NA	TRBJ1-1	few	TRBV14	TGTGCCAGCAGCCAAGAGGCGACCCTGAACACTGAAGCTTTCTTT	CASSQEATLNTEAFF
NA	TRBJ2-2	few	TRBV27	TGTGCCAGCAGTTTAATCAGTCTCACCGGGGAGCTGTTTTTT	CASSLISLTGELFF
NA	TRBJ1-4	NA	TRBV7-9	TGTGCCAGCAGCCGAGGAGGGTTGGGCATTGGTGAAAAACTGTTTTTT	CASSRGGLGIGEKLFF
TRBD1	TRBJ1-2	once	TRBV27	TGTGCCAGCAGTTTATCGGAGGGGGCGACCTCTGGCTACACCTTC	CASSLSEGATSGYTF
NA	TRBJ2-7	NA	TRBV12-3/TRBV12-4	TGTGCCAGCAGTTTTGTGGGGGACTACGAGCAGTACTTC	CASSFVGDYEQYF
NA	TRBJ2-5	many	TRBV19	TGTGCCAGTACCTGGGGTGGATTTGGGCAAGAGACCCAGTACTTC	CASTWGGFGQETQYF
NA	TRBJ2-1	NA	TRBV19	TGTGCCAGTAGTATCGGGCTCCACAATGAGCAGTTGTTC	CASSIGLHNEQLF
NA	TRBJ1-3	NA	TRBV9	TGTGCCAGCAGCGTAGAGGGGAGCTCTGGAAACACCATATATTTT	CASSVEGSSGNTIYF
NA	TRBJ1-1	NA	TRBV5-1	TGCGCCAGCAGCTTCTCGGGGGGCGATGGCACTGAAGCTTTCTTT	CASSFSGGDGTEAFF
NA	TRBJ2-6	few	TRBV20-1	TGCAGTGCTAGGGCCCACTCTGGGGCCAACGTCCTGACTTTC	CSARAHSGANVLTF
TRBD2	TRBJ2-3	few	TRBV12-3/TRBV12-4	TGTGCCAGCAGAATAGCGGGGGGGCACACAGATACGCAGTATTTT	CASRIAGGHTDTQYF
NA	TRBJ2-3	NA	TRBV7-8	TGTGCCAGCAGCTTAGGCAGCGGTACTCGCACAGATACGCAGTATTTT	CASSLGSGTRTDTQYF
NA	TRBJ2-5	NA	TRBV25-1	TGTGCCAGCAGTGAATCCCACCTGCCCGGGAACTTTAGGCGTGAGACCCAGTACTTC	CASSESHLPGNFRRETQYF
NA	TRBJ2-5	many	TRBV7-2	TGTGCCAGCAGTTGGGACTCCCAGGGAGAGACCCAGTACTTC	CASSWDSQGETQYF
NA	TRBJ2-3	NA	TRBV5-4	TGTGCCAGCAGCGAAAACACGGCGGGCCCCACAGATACGCAGTATTTT	CASSENTAGPTDTQYF
NA	TRBJ1-6	NA	TRBV6-2/TRBV6-3	TGTGCCAGCAGTACATCGGACGATTACCTTAATTCACCCCTCCACTTT	CASSTSDDYLNSPLHF
NA	TRBJ2-1	few	TRBV7-9	TGTGCCAGCAGCTTATCCGGTGGGTCGGTCTACAATGAGCAGTTCTTC	CASSLSGGSVYNEQFF
TRBD1	TRBJ1-5	NA	TRBV19	TGTGCCAGTACCTGGACAGGGGATCAGCCCCAGCATTTT	CASTWTGDQPQHF
NA	TRBJ1-2	NA	TRBV7-9	TGTGCCAGCAGCGCCGGTCAGGGCCAAGGAGAGGCGGGGGTCTATGGCTACACCTTC	CASSAGQGQGEAGVYGYTF
NA	TRBJ1-5	NA	TRBV19	TGTGCCAGTAGTCTAATGGACAGCCAGCCCCAGCATTTT	CASSLMDSQPQHF
NA	TRBJ2-4	few	TRBV7-9	TGTGCCAGCAGCGCTTTATTAGCCAAAAACATTCAGTACTTC	CASSALLAKNIQYF
TRBD1	TRBJ1-2	few	TRBV20-1	TGCAGTGCTAGAGATATGAGGGGGCAGGACTATGGCTACACCTTC	CSARDMRGQDYGYTF
TRBD1	TRBJ2-4	NA	TRBV24-1	TGTGCCACCAGTGCCAGGACAGGGGCAAACATTCAGTACTTC	CATSARTGANIQYF
NA	TRBJ1-4	few	TRBV7-9	TGTGCCAGCAACCCGGACGGGGCGGATGAAAAACTGTTTTTT	CASNPDGADEKLFF
NA	TRBJ2-3	NA	TRBV5-1	TGCGCCAGCAGCTTGGGGTTCTTATATGGGGATACGCAGTATTTT	CASSLGFLYGDTQYF
TRBD1	TRBJ2-2	NA	TRBV4-3	TGCGCCAGCAGCCAAGATGGGACAGGGGGCGTCTTGAGCACCGGGGAGCTGTTTTTT	CASSQDGTGGVLSTGELFF
TRBD2	TRBJ2-2	NA	TRBV7-9	TGTGCCAGCAGCCGGGGGGGGTATGAGAACACCGGGGAGCTGTTTTTT	CASSRGGYENTGELFF
NA	TRBJ2-7	few	TRBV6-1	TGTGCCACCACAGGGATCTACGAGCAGTACTTC	CATTGIYEQYF
NA	TRBJ2-1	few	TRBV29-1	TGCAGCGTTGAATCGGACACATACAATGAGCAGTTCTTC	CSVESDTYNEQFF
NA	TRBJ2-1	NA	TRBV5-1	TGCGCCAGCAGCTTGCCAGACTCCGGACAAGACTTCCCCTTGGGGTACAATGAGCAGTTCTTC	CASSLPDSGQDFPLGYNEQFF
TRBD2	TRBJ2-4	few	TRBV7-9	TGTGCCAGCAGTTACTCTAGCGGGGGGGCCTCGTCAAACATTCAGTACTTC	CASSYSSGGASSNIQYF
TRBD1	TRBJ1-1	NA	TRBV19	TGTGCCAGTAGTATCGGGACAGGGGTGTGGACTGAAGCTTTCTTT	CASSIGTGVWTEAFF
NA	TRBJ2-3	NA	TRBV10-3	TGTGCCAGGGGGTGGGAGCCTAGCACAGATACGCAGTATTTT	CARGWEPSTDTQYF
TRBD1	TRBJ1-1	NA	TRBV6-5	TGTGCCAGCAGTTTCAATAGGGACAGGAACACTGAAGCTTTCTTT	CASSFNRDRNTEAFF
NA	TRBJ2-3	NA	TRBV5-4	TGTGCCAGCAGCTTGTCCCTCGGGGATGTCACAGATACGCAGTATTTT	CASSLSLGDVTDTQYF
NA	TRBJ1-6	few	TRBV20-1	TGCAGTGCTCCCCTAGTGGACTTGAGCTCCTATAATTCACCCCTCCACTTT	CSAPLVDLSSYNSPLHF
NA	TRBJ2-3	NA	TRBV7-9	TGTGCCAGCAGCCCGGCAGGGGTACGGACAGATACGCAGTATTTT	CASSPAGVRTDTQYF
TRBD1	TRBJ2-3	NA	TRBV7-7	TGTGCTAGCAGCTTAGGTTGGGACAGGGTGAAAGATACGCAGTATTTT	CASSLGWDRVKDTQYF
TRBD1	TRBJ2-1	few	TRBV9	TGTGCCAGCAGCCGAACTGTGACGGACAGGTACAATGAGCAGTTCTTC	CASSRTVTDRYNEQFF
TRBD2	TRBJ2-1	many	TRBV7-6	TGTGCCAGCAGCGAACCACAGGGGCTAGCGGGGGAGAGCTCCTACAATGAGCAGTTCTTC	CASSEPQGLAGESSYNEQFF